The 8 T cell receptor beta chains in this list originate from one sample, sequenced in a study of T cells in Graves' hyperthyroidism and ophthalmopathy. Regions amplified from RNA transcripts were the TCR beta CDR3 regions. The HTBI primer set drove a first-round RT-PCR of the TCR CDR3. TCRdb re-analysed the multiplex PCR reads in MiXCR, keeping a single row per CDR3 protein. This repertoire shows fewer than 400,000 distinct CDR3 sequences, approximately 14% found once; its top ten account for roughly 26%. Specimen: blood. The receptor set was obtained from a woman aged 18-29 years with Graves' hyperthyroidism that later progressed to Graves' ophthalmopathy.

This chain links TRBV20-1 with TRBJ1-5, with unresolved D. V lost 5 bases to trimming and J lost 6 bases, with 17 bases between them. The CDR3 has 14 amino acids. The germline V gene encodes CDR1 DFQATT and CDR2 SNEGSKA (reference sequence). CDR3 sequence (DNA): TGCAGTGCTCTCGACCCAACCGTCCGTCAGCCCCAGCATTTT. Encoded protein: CSALDPTVRQPQHF.

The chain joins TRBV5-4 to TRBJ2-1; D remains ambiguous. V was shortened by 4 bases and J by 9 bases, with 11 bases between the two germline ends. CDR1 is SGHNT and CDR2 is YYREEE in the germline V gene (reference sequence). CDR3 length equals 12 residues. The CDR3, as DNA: TGTGCCAGCAGCACGACCCTTCGTGAGCAGTTCTTC. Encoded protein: CASSTTLREQFF. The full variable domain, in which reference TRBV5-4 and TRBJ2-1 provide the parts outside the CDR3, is ETGVTQSPTHLIKTRGQQVTLRCSSQSGHNTVSWYQQALGQGPQFIFQYYREEENGRGNFPPRFSGLQFPNYSSELNVNALELDDSALYLCASSTTLREQFFGPGTRLTVL.

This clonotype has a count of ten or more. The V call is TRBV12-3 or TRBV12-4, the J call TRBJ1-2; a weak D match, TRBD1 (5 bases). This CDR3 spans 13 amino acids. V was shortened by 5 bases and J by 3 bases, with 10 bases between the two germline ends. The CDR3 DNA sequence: TGTGCCAGCAGTCAATCAGGGTACTATGGCTACACCTTC. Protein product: CASSQSGYYGYTF.

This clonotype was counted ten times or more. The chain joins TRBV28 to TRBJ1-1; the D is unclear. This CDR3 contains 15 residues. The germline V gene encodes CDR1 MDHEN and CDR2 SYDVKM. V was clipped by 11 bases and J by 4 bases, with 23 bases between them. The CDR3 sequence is CAGSVGRLGITEAFF. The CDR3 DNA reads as TGTGCCGGGAGTGTGGGCCGCCTCGGCATCACTGAAGCTTTCTTT.

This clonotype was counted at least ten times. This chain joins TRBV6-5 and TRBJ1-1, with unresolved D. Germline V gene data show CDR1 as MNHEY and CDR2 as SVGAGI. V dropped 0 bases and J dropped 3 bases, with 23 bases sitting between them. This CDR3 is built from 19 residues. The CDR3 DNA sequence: TGTGCCAGCAGTTACTCGAGTTGGACGATCGAAGGAATGGACACTGAAGCTTTCTTT. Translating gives CASSYSSWTIEGMDTEAFF.

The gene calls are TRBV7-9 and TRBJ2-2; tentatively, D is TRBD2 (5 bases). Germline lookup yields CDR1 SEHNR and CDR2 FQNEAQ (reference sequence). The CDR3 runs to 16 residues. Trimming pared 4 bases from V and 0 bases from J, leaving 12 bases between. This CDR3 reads CASSSLLDSNTGELFF. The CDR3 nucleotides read TGTGCCAGCAGCTCCCTCTTGGACTCGAACACCGGGGAGCTGTTTTTT.

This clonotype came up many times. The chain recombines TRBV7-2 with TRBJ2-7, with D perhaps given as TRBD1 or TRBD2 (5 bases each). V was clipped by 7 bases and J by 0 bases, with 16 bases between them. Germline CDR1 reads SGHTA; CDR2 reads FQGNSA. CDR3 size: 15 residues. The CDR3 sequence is CASTLKWDHSYEQYF. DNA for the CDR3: TGTGCCAGCACTCTGAAATGGGACCACTCCTACGAGCAGTACTTC.

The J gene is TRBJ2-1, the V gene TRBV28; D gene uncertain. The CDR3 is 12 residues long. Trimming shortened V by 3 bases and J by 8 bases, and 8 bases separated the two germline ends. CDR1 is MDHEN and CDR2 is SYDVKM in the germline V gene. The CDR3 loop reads CASSFWQDEQFF. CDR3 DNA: TGTGCCAGCAGTTTTTGGCAGGATGAGCAGTTCTTC.